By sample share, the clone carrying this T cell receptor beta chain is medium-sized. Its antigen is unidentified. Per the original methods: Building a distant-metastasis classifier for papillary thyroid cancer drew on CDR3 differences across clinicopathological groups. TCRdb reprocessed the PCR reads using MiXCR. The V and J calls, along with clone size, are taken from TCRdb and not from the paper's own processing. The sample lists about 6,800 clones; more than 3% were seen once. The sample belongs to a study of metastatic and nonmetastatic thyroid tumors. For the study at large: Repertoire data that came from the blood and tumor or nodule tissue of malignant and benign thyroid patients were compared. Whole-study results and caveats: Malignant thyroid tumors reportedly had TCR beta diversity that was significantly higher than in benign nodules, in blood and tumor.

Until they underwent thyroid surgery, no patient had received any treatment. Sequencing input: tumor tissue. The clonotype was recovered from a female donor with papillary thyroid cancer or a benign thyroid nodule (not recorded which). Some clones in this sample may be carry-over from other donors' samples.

This CDR3 reads CASSPRTDSGYTF. CDR3 in DNA: TGTGCCAGTAGTCCCAGGACAGACTCTGGCTACACCTTC. V usage is TRBV19 and J usage is TRBJ1-2; D perhaps matches TRBD1 (6 bases). This CDR3 spans 13 amino acids. V was cut by 5 bases and J by 7 bases, with 14 bases left in between. Germline V lookup: CDR1 LNHDA, CDR2 SQIVND (reference sequence).